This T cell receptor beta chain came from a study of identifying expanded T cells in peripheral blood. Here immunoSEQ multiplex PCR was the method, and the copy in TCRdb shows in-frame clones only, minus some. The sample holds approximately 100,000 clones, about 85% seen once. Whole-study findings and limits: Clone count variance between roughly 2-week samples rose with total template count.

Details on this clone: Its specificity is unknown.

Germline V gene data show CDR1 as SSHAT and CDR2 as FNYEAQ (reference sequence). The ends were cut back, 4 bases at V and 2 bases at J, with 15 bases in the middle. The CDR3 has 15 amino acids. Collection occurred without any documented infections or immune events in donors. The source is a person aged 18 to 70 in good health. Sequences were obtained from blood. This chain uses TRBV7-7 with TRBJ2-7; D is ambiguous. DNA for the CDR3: TGTGCCAGCAGCTCCCGGCGGCAGACCACCTACGAGCAGTACTTC. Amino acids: CASSSRRQTTYEQYF.